This T cell receptor (beta chain) emerged from a study of blood T cell repertoires in COVID-19. This table comes from immunoSEQ multiplex PCR, and its TCRdb copy is limited to in-frame clones, with some not included. Altogether some 150,000 clones are present, about 88% being singletons, with the ten largest covering about 2.3%. Germline CDR1 and CDR2: GTSNPN and SVGIG (reference sequence). This CDR3 contains 15 residues. With V trimmed by 3 bases and J by 3 bases, 4 bases remained unmatched. The TCR comes from a human donor in a cohort sampled during active COVID-19. This chain connects TRBV30 to TRBJ2-2; 10 bases fit TRBD1. Sequenced material: peripheral blood. As DNA, the CDR3 is TGTGCCTGGAGGGCCGGGACAGGGGACACCGGGGAGCTGTTTTTT. Protein: CAWRAGTGDTGELFF.